Presented here are 25 T cell receptor beta chains from one specimen sequenced in a study of human T cells and chemical hapten exposure. Time point meaning: patch test 3, about 24 weeks after DPC sensitization. This sample's treatment: therapeutic diphenylcyclopropenone sensitization with weekly scalp DPC. TCRdb fed the RACE reads into MiXCR, producing one record per CDR3 protein. The table shows approximately 90,000 distinct CDR3 sequences, with around 25% occurring only once. This sample comprised whole blood, obtained in connection with sensitization to the hapten diphenylcyclopropenone (DPC). These receptors all stem from a man between 40 and 49 years old with alopecia areata. Some clones in this sample may be carry-over from other donors' samples.

V usage is TRBV7-9 and J usage is TRBJ2-4; D is unclear. This CDR3 contains 13 residues. Looked up from germline, CDR1 is SEHNR and CDR2 is FQNEAQ (reference sequence). The V end lost 1 base, the J end lost 5 bases, and 6 bases lay between the germline ends. CDR3 coding DNA: TGTGCCAGCAGCTTAGAATGGGAAAACATTCAGTACTTC. This translates into CASSLEWENIQYF.

This clonotype was picked up a small number of times. J is TRBJ2-1 and V is TRBV5-4; D is ambiguous. The germline gives CDR1 SGHNT, CDR2 YYREEE (reference sequence). CDR3 length equals 13 residues. V lost 1 base to trimming and J lost 5 bases, with 7 bases between them. CDR3 DNA sequence: TGTGCCAGCAGCTTGCAGTTACACAATGAGCAGTTCTTC. Translating it yields CASSLQLHNEQFF.

There are a few counts of this clonotype. In DNA form, the CDR3 reads TGCAGTGCTAGAGCAGGGAGTGGCACAGATACGCAGTATTTT. Its protein product is CSARAGSGTDTQYF. The chain is built from TRBV20-1 and TRBJ2-3, with D possibly being TRBD1 or TRBD2 (5 bases each). Germline V gene sequence: CDR1 DFQATT, CDR2 SNEGSKA (reference sequence). V gave up 1 base and J gave up 1 base, with 9 bases separating them. The CDR3 runs to 14 residues.

This clonotype has ten or more counts. The chain is built from TRBV10-3 and TRBJ1-5, with a tentative D call TRBD1 (5 bases). Germline CDR1 and CDR2: ENHRY and SYGVKD. Trimming took 6 bases from V and 1 from J, leaving 10 bases between them. The CDR3 runs 14 residues. CDR3 DNA: TGTGCCATCAGGGGGGACGGGAGCAATCAGCCCCAGCATTTT. Translation: CAIRGDGSNQPQHF.

V is TRBV4-1 and J is TRBJ1-4; no clear D gene. Germline V lookup: CDR1 MGHRA, CDR2 YSYEKL. V was cut by 0 bases and J by 10 bases, with 12 bases left in between. This CDR3 is built from 14 residues. CDR3 in amino acids: CASSQDGVIGKLFF. The CDR3 DNA reads as TGCGCCAGCAGCCAAGACGGGGTAATAGGAAAACTGTTTTTT.

The chain has TRBV6-1 and TRBJ1-2; 7 nucleotides align to TRBD1. CDR1 and CDR2 from the germline V gene are MNHNS and SASEGT. CDR3 length: 14 residues. Unmatched junction bases numbered 3, after V lost 1 base and J lost 4 bases. CDR3 sequence reads: CASSEVGQVYGYTF. The CDR3 DNA is TGTGCCAGCAGTGAAGTAGGACAGGTCTATGGCTACACCTTC.

J is TRBJ2-7 and V is TRBV28, with a tentative D call TRBD1 (5 bases). With 2 bases removed from V and 6 bases from J, the gap between germline ends came to 8 bases. The germline V gene has CDR1 MDHEN and CDR2 SYDVKM. The CDR3 has 12 residues. The CDR3 DNA follows: TGTGCCAGCAGTTTACAGGGTTTCGAGCAGTACTTC. Its protein product is CASSLQGFEQYF.

The chain recombines TRBV28 with TRBJ2-3, with 8 bases fitting TRBD1. The ends lost 7 bases at V and 1 base at J; junction bases unmatched: 1. This CDR3 spans 13 amino acids. The V gene's germline CDR1 is MDHEN and CDR2 SYDVKM. The CDR3 DNA reads TGTGCCAGCAAACAGGGGGGCACAGATACGCAGTATTTT. Encoded protein: CASKQGGTDTQYF.

This clonotype was seen repeatedly, ten times or more. This chain joins TRBV20-1 and TRBJ2-2, with D unclear. The CDR3 totals 12 residues. Per the germline V gene, CDR1 is DFQATT and CDR2 is SNEGSKA (reference sequence). Trimming shortened V by 5 bases and J by 3 bases, and 7 bases separated the two germline ends. Written as DNA, the CDR3 is TGCAGTGCTCCTGGATACACCGGGGAGCTGTTTTTT. It specifies CSAPGYTGELFF.

This clonotype showed up just a few times. The V call is TRBV20-1, the J call TRBJ2-1; 10 nucleotides agree with TRBD2. The germline V gene encodes CDR1 DFQATT and CDR2 SNEGSKA (reference sequence). V was clipped by 6 bases and J by 3 bases; unmatched bases: 11. The CDR3 sequence is 16 residues long. The CDR3 DNA sequence: TGCAGTGCGTCCCTAGCGGGAGCCGGGTTCTACAATGAGCAGTTCTTC. Translation: CSASLAGAGFYNEQFF.

There are a few counts of this clonotype. The chain links TRBV5-4 to TRBJ2-1; no clear D. The V end was cut by 1 base, the J end by 3 bases, with 2 bases between. Germline CDR1 and CDR2: SGHNT and YYREEE (reference sequence). CDR3 length: 12 amino acids. The CDR3 coding sequence is TGTGCCAGCAGCTTGAGCTACAATGAGCAGTTCTTC. Protein product: CASSLSYNEQFF.

The V and J genes are TRBV27 and TRBJ1-6; D remains ambiguous. The CDR3 totals 16 residues. V gave up 1 base and J gave up 1 base, with 8 bases separating them. Germline CDR1 MNHEY, CDR2 SMNVEV (reference sequence). DNA of the CDR3: TGTGCCAGCAGTTTATTCAGGTCTTCCTATAATTCACCCCTCCACTTT. It translates to CASSLFRSSYNSPLHF.

This clonotype was counted a few times. This chain uses TRBV21-1 with TRBJ2-5; the listed D gene, TRBD1, was not tested against the DNA. TRBV21-1 is a recognized pseudogene. This CDR3 is built from 14 residues. CDR3 sequence (DNA): TGTGCCAGCAGGCTGACAGGGGGCCAAGAGACCCAGTACTTC. It codes for CASRLTGGQETQYF.

Only a few counts were recorded for this clonotype. The chain is built from TRBV20-1 and TRBJ2-1; 7 nucleotides match TRBD2. The CDR3 loop spans 18 amino acids. CDR1 and CDR2 from the germline V gene are DFQATT and SNEGSKA (reference sequence). V shed 5 bases, J shed 2 bases, and the junction held 18 bases outside the gene matches. For the CDR3, the DNA is TGCAGTGCTCCCGGAGGAGGGCCCTCCGCGGGGGCCTACAATGAGCAGTTCTTC. It specifies CSAPGGGPSAGAYNEQFF.

At least ten counts were recorded for this clonotype. The gene calls are TRBV29-1 and TRBJ2-7; perhaps TRBD2 as D (7 bases). Germline-derived CDR1 and CDR2 are SQVTM and ANQGSEA. The CDR3 loop spans 12 amino acids. The V end lost 6 bases, the J end lost 2 bases, and 11 bases lay between the germline ends. The CDR3 DNA follows: TGCAGCGTAGGGGGGGTTACCTACGAGCAGTACTTC. Amino acids: CSVGGVTYEQYF.

CDR3 sequence reads: CASSPGGGPSYEQYF. The CDR3 region has the DNA TGTGCCAGCAGTCCGGGGGGGGGACCATCCTACGAGCAGTACTTC. The chain carries TRBV6-6 and TRBJ2-7; 8 positions agree with TRBD2. V shed 5 bases and J 1 base; nucleotides not matched to a gene: 7. Germline V gene data show CDR1 as MNHNY and CDR2 as SVGAGI (reference sequence). The CDR3 runs to 15 residues.

A few counts support this clonotype. The chain is built from TRBV20-1 and TRBJ2-3; 7 positions agree with TRBD2. Germline V gives CDR1 DFQATT, CDR2 SNEGSKA (reference sequence). The CDR3 is made up of 15 amino acids. V trimming: 4 bases; J trimming: 2 bases; junction bases outside the gene matches: 9. CDR3 sequence: CSATLLAAYTDTQYF. CDR3 sequence (DNA): TGCAGTGCTACCCTCCTAGCGGCATACACAGATACGCAGTATTTT.

The chain carries TRBV27 and TRBJ2-5; D may be TRBD1 (5 bases). The CDR3 runs to 14 residues. V was shortened by 5 bases and J by 1 base, with 11 bases between the two germline ends. Germline V gene sequence: CDR1 MNHEY, CDR2 SMNVEV (reference sequence). CDR3 in DNA: TGTGCCAGCAGTCGTACAGGATGCCAAGAGACCCAGTACTTC. It encodes CASSRTGCQETQYF.

This chain connects TRBV12-3 or TRBV12-4 to TRBJ2-5, with TRBD2 matching 11 bases. This CDR3 has 14 residues. Losses at the gene ends were 6 bases for V and 4 bases for J; bases not matched to a gene: 4. CDR3 sequence: CASRSSGRGETQYF. CDR3 DNA sequence: TGTGCCAGCAGAAGTAGCGGGAGGGGAGAGACCCAGTACTTC.

V and J are TRBV7-9 and TRBJ2-5; unclear D gene. V lost 1 base to trimming and J lost 8 bases, with 11 bases between them. The CDR3 length is 13 residues. The germline V gene has CDR1 SEHNR and CDR2 FQNEAQ (reference sequence). The CDR3 region has the DNA TGTGCCAGCAGCTTAGTACGTACCCCCACCCAGTACTTC. Amino acids: CASSLVRTPTQYF.

This clonotype was found a few times. This chain uses TRBV12-3 or TRBV12-4 with TRBJ2-1; D call uncertain. The V end was cut by 7 bases, the J end by 3 bases, with 10 bases between. This CDR3 is built from 13 residues. CDR3 protein: CASTLDNYNEQFF. The CDR3, as DNA: TGTGCCAGCACCCTAGACAACTACAATGAGCAGTTCTTC.

CDR3 nucleotides: TGCGCCAGCAGCTTGGCCGGGGTTTCAGATACGCAGTATTTT. This encodes CASSLAGVSDTQYF. The gene calls are TRBV5-1 and TRBJ2-3; D perhaps matches TRBD2 (5 bases). Germline assignment: CDR1 SGHRS and CDR2 YFSETQ. CDR3 length: 14 amino acids. Trimming cost V 0 bases and J 4 bases, with 9 bases left between them.

The CDR3 nucleotides read TGCGCCAGCAGCCAACCAGGGGTAGGAGAGACCCAGTACTTC. It translates to CASSQPGVGETQYF. V usage is TRBV4-1 and J usage is TRBJ2-5; weak D call: TRBD1 (6 bases). The V end lost 2 bases, the J end lost 4 bases, and 11 bases lay between the germline ends. CDR3 length equals 14 residues. Germline assignment: CDR1 MGHRA and CDR2 YSYEKL.

In this sample, this clonotype turned up many times. V usage is TRBV28 and J usage is TRBJ1-5; TRBD1 aligns across 8 bases. The CDR3 runs to 15 residues. V trimming: 7 bases; J trimming: 1 base; junction bases outside the gene matches: 6. Germline V gene lookup returns CDR1 MDHEN and CDR2 SYDVKM. This chain's CDR3 is CASKLRQGSNQPQHF. Written as DNA, the CDR3 is TGTGCCAGCAAGTTAAGACAGGGGAGCAATCAGCCCCAGCATTTT.

The V and J genes are TRBV20-1 and TRBJ2-2; a possible D gene is TRBD1 (5 bases). The CDR3 loop spans 16 amino acids. Germline V CDR1 and CDR2: DFQATT, SNEGSKA (reference sequence). Trimming took 4 bases from V and 0 from J, leaving 15 bases between them. The CDR3 is CSAKPRDSANTGELFF. CDR3 coding DNA: TGCAGTGCTAAACCCCGCGACAGTGCGAACACCGGGGAGCTGTTTTTT.